This T cell receptor (beta chain) derives from a study of shared clonotypes between healthy human individuals. Sorted subsets were amplified in replicate PCRs using about 200 ng DNA, about 30,000 T cell genomes. Generated by immunoSEQ multiplex PCR, the TCRdb table keeps only in-frame clones and is missing some. The repertoire includes more than 2 million clones, almost 96% of them detected once, and roughly 0.13% sits in the top ten. To note about this clone: Its antigen remains unidentified.

Study-level findings and limits: Non-shared clonotypes had lower generation probabilities than clonotypes shared by all four sorted-subset donors. Donor clonotype sharing was expected to depend on sequencing depth. Naive subsets typically showed greater estimated richness than memory subsets.

Source material: naive CD4+ T cells sorted from blood. Specified subset: CD45RA+ positively selected. This TCR was recovered from a man between 18 and 35 years old in good health.

In DNA, the CDR3 is TGTGCCAGCAGCACACAGGCCGGGAGGAACACTGAAGCTTTCTTT. Translation: CASSTQAGRNTEAFF. The chain recombines TRBV7-9 with TRBJ1-1; perhaps TRBD1 as D (5 bases). The CDR3 is made up of 15 amino acids. V was cut by 5 bases and J by 1 base, with 14 bases left in between. Germline lookup yields CDR1 SEHNR and CDR2 FQNEAQ (reference sequence).